The entry that follows covers one T cell receptor beta chain sequence. These data originate in a study of sequential checkpoint blockade in melanoma. Study details: Each arm's sequence ended with maintenance nivolumab.

TCRdb keeps only in-frame clones here, not all; method: immunoSEQ multiplex PCR. The sample has approximately 28,000 clones, 85% to 90% seen once. V trimming: 5 bases; J trimming: 1 base; junction bases outside the gene matches: 5. The germline CDR1 and CDR2 sequences are SEHNR and FQNEAQ (reference sequence). The CDR3 is 15 amino acids. The treatment here: randomized to nivolumab then ipilimumab (arm A) or the reverse (arm B). This sample comprised CD8+ T cells sorted from blood (inferred from file names), obtained from a patient given nivolumab and ipilimumab in sequence. This receptor was obtained from a human donor with melanoma. This chain joins TRBV7-9 and TRBJ1-5; TRBD1 matches 7 bases. The DNA of the CDR3 is TGTGCCAGCAGCGTACAGGGGTACAGCAATCAGCCCCAGCATTTT. It translates to CASSVQGYSNQPQHF.